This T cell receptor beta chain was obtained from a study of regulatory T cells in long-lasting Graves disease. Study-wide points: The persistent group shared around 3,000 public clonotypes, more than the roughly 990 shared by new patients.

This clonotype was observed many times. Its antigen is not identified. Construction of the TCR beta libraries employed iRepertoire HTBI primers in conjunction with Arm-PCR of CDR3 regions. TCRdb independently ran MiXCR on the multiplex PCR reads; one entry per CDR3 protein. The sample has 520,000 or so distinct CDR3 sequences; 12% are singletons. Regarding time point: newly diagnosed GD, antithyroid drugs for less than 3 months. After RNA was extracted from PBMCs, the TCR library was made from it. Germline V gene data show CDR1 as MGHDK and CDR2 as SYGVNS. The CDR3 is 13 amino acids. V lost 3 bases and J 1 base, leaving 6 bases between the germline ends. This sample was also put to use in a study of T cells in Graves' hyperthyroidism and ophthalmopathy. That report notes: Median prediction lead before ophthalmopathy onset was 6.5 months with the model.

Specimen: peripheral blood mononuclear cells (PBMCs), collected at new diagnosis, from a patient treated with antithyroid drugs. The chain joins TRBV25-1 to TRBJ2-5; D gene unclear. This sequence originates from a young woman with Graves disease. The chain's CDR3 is CASSDGPQETQYF. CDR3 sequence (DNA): TGTGCCAGCAGTGACGGACCCCAAGAGACCCAGTACTTC.